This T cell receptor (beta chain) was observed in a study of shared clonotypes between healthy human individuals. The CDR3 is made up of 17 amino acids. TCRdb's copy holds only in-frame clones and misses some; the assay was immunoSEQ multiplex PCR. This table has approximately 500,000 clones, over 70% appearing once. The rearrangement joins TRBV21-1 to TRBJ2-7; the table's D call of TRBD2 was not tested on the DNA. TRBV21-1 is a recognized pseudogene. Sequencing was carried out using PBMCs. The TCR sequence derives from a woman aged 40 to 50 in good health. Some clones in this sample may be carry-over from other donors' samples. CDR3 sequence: CASSKAGRGRESYEQYF. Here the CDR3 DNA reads TGTGCCAGCAGCAAAGCTGGTAGGGGGAGGGAGTCCTACGAGCAGTACTTC.